A single sample gave rise to the 14 T cell receptor beta chains below, sequenced in a study of long-term antiretroviral therapy in people with HIV. Sequencing relied on immunoSEQ assay v3.0, run at survey level. Some clones are missing from TCRdb's copy, which holds only in-frame ones; the method was immunoSEQ multiplex PCR. The sample records approximately 25,000 clones, 84% being singletons. This material consisted of unsorted PBMCs, taken 3 years after starting antiretroviral therapy. The receptors were gathered from a man aged 50 to 59 with HIV.

The genes are TRBV19 and TRBJ2-4, with TRBD2 matching 10 bases. Germline trimming cut 0 bases from V and 8 bases from J; bases unmatched to any gene: 4. CDR1 LNHDA and CDR2 SQIVND come from the germline V gene (reference sequence). This CDR3 comprises 15 residues. The CDR3 DNA reads as TGTGCCAGTAGTATAGATCGAAGCGGGAGGGACATTCAGTACTTC. Its translation: CASSIDRSGRDIQYF.

This clone was seen once. This rearrangement joins TRBV4-3 to TRBJ2-7; 9 bases agree with TRBD1. V was pared by 3 bases and J by 2 bases, with 8 bases of the junction left unmatched. The CDR3 spans 16 residues. CDR1 is LGHNA and CDR2 is YSLEER in the germline V gene. The CDR3 reads CASSHLLGTGPYEQYF. The CDR3 bases are TGCGCCAGCAGCCATCTTCTCGGGACAGGGCCCTACGAGCAGTACTTC.

The rearrangement links TRBV7-6 to TRBJ2-3; 9 positions agree with TRBD2. Per germline, CDR1 SGHVS and CDR2 FNYEAQ. V was pared by 5 bases and J by 2 bases, with 8 bases of the junction left unmatched. The CDR3 covers 16 residues. CDR3 bases: TGTGCCAGCAGCGTTATTCCTAGCGGGGCCACAGATACGCAGTATTTT. Protein: CASSVIPSGATDTQYF.

This clone has a single count. The V call is TRBV7-2, the J call TRBJ2-1; D tentatively fits TRBD1 or TRBD2 (6 bases each). Between the trimmed V and J ends, which lost 0 bases and 3 bases, there was a span of 15 bases. Germline V gene sequence: CDR1 SGHTA, CDR2 FQGNSA. This CDR3 has 17 amino acids. The chain's CDR3 is CASSLAWGASGYNEQFF. CDR3 DNA: TGTGCCAGCAGCTTAGCTTGGGGGGCAAGTGGCTACAATGAGCAGTTCTTC.

This chain connects TRBV27 to TRBJ2-2, with 14 bases fitting TRBD2. Germline assignment: CDR1 MNHEY and CDR2 SMNVEV (reference sequence). The CDR3 length is 18 residues. V shed 4 bases and J 0 bases; nucleotides not matched to a gene: 4. The CDR3 coding sequence is TGTGCCAGCAGTTCCTGGACTAGCGGGGGGCCGAACACCGGGGAGCTGTTTTTT. This translates into CASSSWTSGGPNTGELFF.

This sequence joins TRBV6-5 and TRBJ1-2, with unresolved D. This CDR3 contains 13 residues. Germline CDR1 reads MNHEY; CDR2 reads SVGAGI. V was shortened by 0 bases and J by 2 bases, with 4 bases between the two germline ends. This CDR3 is CASSYSGNYGYTF. CDR3 bases: TGTGCCAGCAGTTACTCGGGAAACTATGGCTACACCTTC.

This clone has more than one count but fewer than ten. The chain links TRBV4-3 to TRBJ1-5; possibly TRBD1 for D (6 bases). Between the trimmed V and J ends, which lost 4 bases and 0 bases, there was a span of 10 bases. The CDR3 extends over 15 amino acids. CDR1 and CDR2 (germline): LGHNA, YSLEER. The CDR3 DNA is TGCGCCAGCAGCCCAGGACAGCATAGCAATCAGCCCCAGCATTTT. Residues: CASSPGQHSNQPQHF.

The V gene is TRBV11-2, the J gene TRBJ2-1, with D maybe TRBD2 (6 bases). Trimming cost V 5 bases and J 0 bases, with 14 bases left between them. The germline V gene encodes CDR1 SGHAT and CDR2 FQNNGV. This CDR3 has 16 residues. The CDR3 here is CASSPVGLSSYNEQFF. DNA for the CDR3: TGTGCCAGCAGCCCAGTGGGACTGAGCTCCTACAATGAGCAGTTCTTC.

The chain is built from TRBV10-1 and TRBJ2-3; D ambiguous. Trimming left V 1 base short and J 0 bases short, with 5 bases between. CDR3 length: 14 amino acids. Germline CDR1 is WNHNN and CDR2 is SYGVQD (reference sequence). Written as DNA, the CDR3 is TGCGCCAGCAGTGAGTACGCCAGCACAGATACGCAGTATTTT. Its protein product is CASSEYASTDTQYF.

The genes are TRBV5-1 and TRBJ1-6, with D possibly matching TRBD1 (6 bases). Germline loops: CDR1 SGHRS, CDR2 YFSETQ. Trimming stripped 0 bases from V and 6 bases from J, with 10 bases between. The CDR3 contains 15 residues. The CDR3 nucleotides are TGCGCCAGCAGCTTGGATGCAGGGGTTAATTCACCCCTCCACTTT. Translated: CASSLDAGVNSPLHF.

The rearrangement links TRBV18 to TRBJ1-5; D is perhaps TRBD1 (5 bases). CDR1 and CDR2 (germline): KGHSH, LQKENI. V was shortened by 6 bases and J by 4 bases, with 16 bases between the two germline ends. The CDR3 covers 15 residues. The CDR3 DNA reads TGTGCCAGCTCCAAGATAGGCAGGGAGAATCAGCCCCAGCATTTT. Amino acid sequence: CASSKIGRENQPQHF. The variable domain in full, with the rest retrieved from reference TRBV18 and TRBJ1-5, is NAGVMQNPRHLVRRRGQEARLRCSPMKGHSHVYWYRQLPEEGLKFMVYLQKENIIDESGMPKERFSAEFPKEGPSILRIQQVVRGDSAAYFCASSKIGRENQPQHFGDGTRLSIL.

This clone was counted a few times. The CDR3 DNA is TGTGCCAGCAGCGTAGCTACAGGGGGCGGCTATAATTCACCCCTCCACTTT. Its protein is CASSVATGGGYNSPLHF. The J gene is TRBJ1-6, the V gene TRBV9; 9 bases align to TRBD1. The junction had 4 bases not matched to a gene; V was cut back by 0 bases and J by 3 bases. Germline V gene lookup returns CDR1 SGDLS and CDR2 YYNGEE. CDR3 size: 17 residues.

V usage is TRBV9 and J usage is TRBJ1-2, with unresolved D. V lost 5 bases and J 4 bases, leaving 15 bases between the germline ends. The CDR3 contains 14 residues. Germline values: CDR1 SGDLS, CDR2 YYNGEE. The CDR3 here is CASSRGDDAYGYTF. CDR3 bases: TGTGCCAGCAGTCGTGGGGATGACGCCTATGGCTACACCTTC.

This clone was counted a few times. The chain carries TRBV7-9 and TRBJ1-3; D call uncertain. Germline V gene sequence: CDR1 SEHNR, CDR2 FQNEAQ (reference sequence). This CDR3 spans 13 amino acids. Deletions cut 5 bases from V and 0 bases from J, with 5 bases between. The CDR3 DNA is TGTGCCAGCAGCCCCGACTCTGGAAACACCATATATTTT. It codes for CASSPDSGNTIYF. The full variable domain, completed using reference TRBV7-9 and TRBJ1-3, is DTGVSQNPRHKITKRGQNVTFRCDPISEHNRLYWYRQTLGQGPEFLTYFQNEAQLEKSRLLSDRFSAERPKGSFSTLEIQRTEQGDSAMYLCASSPDSGNTIYFGEGSWLTVV.